Below are 5 T cell receptor beta chains sequenced from a single sample in a study of blood T cell repertoires in COVID-19. Repertoires were generated with immunoSEQ multiplex PCR, while TCRdb's copy carries only in-frame clones and drops some. The data show 300,000 to 350,000 clones, with 80% to 95% seen just once and 6.8% held by the top ten. Sequenced material: peripheral blood. The receptors come from a woman in her 30s with COVID-19, enrolled during active disease.

The V and J genes are TRBV6-1 and TRBJ2-4; 8 bases align to TRBD2. The length of the CDR3 is 15 residues. V was clipped by 1 base and J by 6 bases; unmatched bases: 5. CDR1 is MNHNS, CDR2 SASEGT, per germline. CDR3 protein: CASSEGTSWTNIQYF. DNA of the CDR3: TGTGCCAGCAGTGAAGGGACTAGCTGGACAAACATTCAGTACTTC.

The chain employs TRBV2 and TRBJ1-2, with 8 bases identical to TRBD1. The germline V gene has CDR1 SNHLY and CDR2 FYNNEI. The CDR3 has 14 amino acids. Unmatched junction bases numbered 3, after V lost 2 bases and J lost 4 bases. This CDR3 is CASSETGQGYGYTF. The CDR3 DNA follows: TGTGCCAGCAGTGAAACCGGACAGGGCTATGGCTACACCTTC. Drawing the rest from reference TRBV2 and TRBJ1-2, the complete variable domain is EPEVTQTPSHQVTQMGQEVILRCVPISNHLYFYWYRQILGQKVEFLVSFYNNEISEKSEIFDDQFSVERPDGSNFTLKIRSTKLEDSAMYFCASSETGQGYGYTFGSGTRLTVV.

The chain couples TRBV28 to TRBJ2-7, with 7 bases lining up with TRBD1. After removal of 6 bases from V and 3 bases from J, the junction contained 5 bases not matched to a gene. This CDR3 spans 13 amino acids. CDR1 is MDHEN and CDR2 is SYDVKM in the germline V gene. CDR3 nucleotide sequence: TGTGCCAGCAGGTCAACAGGGGACTACGAGCAGTACTTC. It yields the protein CASRSTGDYEQYF.

The CDR3 nucleotides read TGCGCCAGCAGTCCGCAGACAGTGAACACTGAAGCTTTCTTT. Its translation is CASSPQTVNTEAFF. The chain recombines TRBV5-1 with TRBJ1-1; D possibly corresponds to TRBD1 (5 bases). Germline CDR1 is SGHRS and CDR2 is YFSETQ. The V gene lost 5 bases and the J gene lost 0 bases, with 11 bases spanning the gap. This CDR3 is 14 amino acids long.

The CDR3 here is CASSVGRGQPLSGEKLFF. The CDR3 nucleotides read TGTGCCAGCAGCGTAGGCCGGGGACAGCCGCTCAGCGGTGAAAAACTGTTTTTT. This chain uses TRBV9 with TRBJ1-4, with 7 bases identical to TRBD1. The CDR3 consists of 18 residues. Germline trimming cut 0 bases from V and 7 bases from J; bases unmatched to any gene: 15. Germline V gene sequence: CDR1 SGDLS, CDR2 YYNGEE.